This TCR beta chain was retrieved from a study of response to subunit inactivated influenza vaccine. General study points: The authors suggested that every seasonal influenza vaccination recruits few new T cells.

The CDR3 loop spans 11 amino acids. V lost 4 bases to trimming and J lost 8 bases, with 11 bases between them. The germline V gene has CDR1 SQVTM and CDR2 ANQGSEA. This clonotype was counted between two and nine times. Its antigen is as yet unknown. MiXCR, applied by TCRdb to the RT-PCR reads, yields one record per CDR3 protein. The data show 290,000 or so distinct CDR3 sequences, around 20% seen once. V and J are TRBV29-1 and TRBJ1-1; D is undetermined. The source of this sequence is a man aged 50 to 69 who received an inactivated influenza vaccine. The specimen comprised PBMCs from blood, sampled less than 22 months after vaccination. CDR3 sequence: CSVGSDIEAFF. The CDR3 DNA sequence: TGCAGCGTTGGTTCGGATATCGAAGCTTTCTTT.